These 13 T cell receptor beta chains came from one sample sequenced in a study of CD8 T cells in ankylosing spondylitis. TCRdb analysed the 5' RACE reads with MiXCR anew, one entry per CDR3 protein. Here the sample spans around 150,000 distinct CDR3 sequences, around 17% being singletons. Source material: blood, either unsorted or a sorted T cell fraction (not recorded which). All receptors derive from a male donor with ankylosing spondylitis or in good health (not recorded which).

A note on this clonotype: Possible read error: a much larger clone is one base away. The CDR3 sequence is CASSLTGNTGELFF. In DNA form, the CDR3 reads TGTGCCAGCAGCTTAACAGGGAACACCGGGGAGCTGTTTTTT. The chain combines TRBV6-4 with TRBJ2-2, with D possibly being TRBD1 (5 bases). Germline V gene lookup returns CDR1 MRHNA and CDR2 SNTAGT. CDR3 size: 14 residues. V shed 6 bases and J shed 1 base, with 9 bases lying between them.

In this sample, this clonotype turned up many times. The chain couples TRBV5-1 to TRBJ2-1; D unresolved. The V end was cut by 0 bases, the J end by 3 bases, with 4 bases between. Germline loops: CDR1 SGHRS, CDR2 YFSETQ. The CDR3 consists of 13 residues. CDR3 sequence reads: CASSLDSYNEQFF. CDR3 DNA: TGCGCCAGCAGCTTGGACAGCTACAATGAGCAGTTCTTC.

This clonotype occurred a few times. The rearrangement links TRBV5-1 to TRBJ2-2; D could derive from TRBD1 or TRBD2 (5 bases each). CDR3 length: 13 residues. The germline V and J ends were trimmed by 5 bases and 4 bases, with 9 bases remaining between them. The germline gives CDR1 SGHRS, CDR2 YFSETQ. The CDR3 loop is CASSTGPTGELFF. For the CDR3, the DNA is TGCGCCAGCAGTACGGGACCCACCGGGGAGCTGTTTTTT.

CDR3 sequence reads: CASSLTGTLGGELFF. The CDR3 bases are TGCGCCAGCAGCTTGACCGGGACTTTAGGAGGGGAGCTGTTTTTT. The chain employs TRBV5-1 and TRBJ2-2, with D maybe TRBD2 (6 bases). Germline V gene lookup returns CDR1 SGHRS and CDR2 YFSETQ. This CDR3 spans 15 amino acids. Trimming removed 1 base at V and 8 bases at J, with 15 bases between.

This clonotype occurred many times. The chain employs TRBV5-4 and TRBJ2-1; 7 positions match TRBD2. The CDR3 runs 16 residues. CDR1 is SGHNT, CDR2 YYREEE, per germline (reference sequence). The V gene end was trimmed by 3 bases and the J gene end by 4 bases; junction bases not matched to a gene: 10. The DNA for the CDR3 is TGTGCCAGCAGCTGGGGTACTAGCGAGGTTTACAATGAGCAGTTCTTC. Translating gives CASSWGTSEVYNEQFF.

In this sample, this clonotype turned up many times. Written as DNA, the CDR3 is TGTGCTAGTGGTTTGATGCAGGGTGCCTACAATGAGCAGTTCTTC. Amino acids: CASGLMQGAYNEQFF. V is TRBV12-5 and J is TRBJ2-1; D perhaps matches TRBD1 (5 bases). The V gene lost 2 bases and the J gene lost 2 bases, with 10 bases spanning the gap. Germline V gene lookup returns CDR1 LGHNT and CDR2 FRNRAP. The CDR3 is 15 residues long. The entire variable domain, with the rest obtained from reference TRBV12-5 and TRBJ2-1, is as follows: DARVTQTPRHKVTEMGQEVTMRCQPILGHNTVFWYRQTMMQGLELLAYFRNRAPLDDSGMPKDRFSAEMPDATLATLKIQPSEPRDSAVYFCASGLMQGAYNEQFFGPGTRLTVL.

This clonotype occurred many times. V usage is TRBV5-6 and J usage is TRBJ2-2, with 9 bases aligning to TRBD1. Trimming cost V 3 bases and J 7 bases; bases outside gene matches: 7. This CDR3 has 15 amino acids. The V gene's germline CDR1 is SGHDT and CDR2 YYEEEE. The DNA for the CDR3 is TGTGCCAGCAGCTCCCCGGACAGGGGTGGCGGGGAGCTGTTTTTT. Translated: CASSSPDRGGGELFF.

This clonotype was counted only a few times. The rearrangement links TRBV7-9 to TRBJ2-3, with 9 bases lining up with TRBD2. The CDR3 covers 15 residues. The germline CDR1 and CDR2 sequences are SEHNR and FQNEAQ (reference sequence). V trimming: 5 bases; J trimming: 0 bases; junction bases outside the gene matches: 3. CDR3 DNA sequence: TGTGCCAGCAGCGCGACTAGCGGTAGCACAGATACGCAGTATTTT. Its translation: CASSATSGSTDTQYF.

V is TRBV5-1 and J is TRBJ2-3; D remains unclear. The CDR3 contains 14 residues. The V and J ends lost 2 bases and 5 bases respectively, with 12 bases between them. Per germline, CDR1 SGHRS and CDR2 YFSETQ. CDR3 DNA: TGCGCCAGCAGCTTTGGGCTACTCGGAGATACGCAGTATTTT. Its protein product is CASSFGLLGDTQYF. The whole variable domain, remainder taken from reference TRBV5-1 and TRBJ2-3, is KAGVTQTPRYLIKTRGQQVTLSCSPISGHRSVSWYQQTPGQGLQFLFEYFSETQRNKGNFPGRFSGRQFSNSRSEMNVSTLELGDSALYLCASSFGLLGDTQYFGPGTRLTVL.

Many counts were recorded for this clonotype. V is TRBV20-1 and J is TRBJ2-3; TRBD1 is a possible D gene (6 bases). The CDR3 is 11 residues long. Germline CDR1 DFQATT, CDR2 SNEGSKA (reference sequence). V lost 5 bases and J 6 bases, leaving 9 bases between the germline ends. CDR3 loop: CSAPRGDTQYF. The CDR3 DNA follows: TGCAGTGCTCCAAGGGGGGATACGCAGTATTTT.

This clonotype was seen ten or more times. The chain joins TRBV28 to TRBJ2-1; D is possibly TRBD2 (5 bases). The CDR3 length is 14 residues. Trimming removed 8 bases at V and 4 bases at J, with 15 bases between. Germline V CDR1 and CDR2: MDHEN, SYDVKM. This chain's CDR3 is CASRVSGRYNEQFF. CDR3 bases: TGTGCCAGCCGTGTTAGTGGGAGATACAATGAGCAGTTCTTC.

There are a few counts of this clonotype. The rearrangement uses TRBV21-1 and TRBJ1-3; the D call in the table, TRBD1, was not verified against the DNA. TRBV21-1 is described as a pseudogene. CDR3 size: 19 residues. The CDR3 spells CASSKNAGQGPWRGNTIYF. CDR3 nucleotides: TGTGCCAGCAGCAAAAATGCAGGACAGGGGCCCTGGAGGGGAAACACCATATATTTT.

In its sample, this clonotype was seen a few times. A read error is possible here, since a much larger clone lies one base away. The rearrangement uses TRBV29-1 and TRBJ1-1; weak D call: TRBD1 (6 bases). Germline V gives CDR1 SQVTM, CDR2 ANQGSEA. V lost 5 bases, J lost 4 bases, and 17 bases lay in between. This CDR3 is built from 14 residues. The CDR3 reads CSVLGGRASTEAFF. CDR3 in DNA: TGCAGCGTTCTGGGGGGCAGGGCGAGCACTGAAGCTTTCTTT. Complete variable domain (other parts from reference TRBV29-1 and TRBJ1-1): SAVISQKPSRDICQRGTSLTIQCQVDSQVTMMFWYRQQPGQSLTLIATANQGSEATYESGFVIDKFPISRPNLTFSTLTVSNMSPEDSSIYLCSVLGGRASTEAFFGQGTRLTVV.